This T cell receptor beta chain emerged from a study of early T cells in non-severe SARS-CoV-2 infection. Points from the study as a whole: There was a bias toward anti-spike CD8 responses in VDJdb matching, which missed private and CD4 specificities.

This clonotype has a count of ten or more. The antigen is undetermined. Trimming at V came to 0 bases and at J to 0 bases, leaving 4 bases not matched to a gene. This CDR3 region has 16 residues. Looked up from germline, CDR1 is SGHVS and CDR2 is FQNEAQ. Separate cDNA molecules each had unique molecular identifiers attached to them. TCRdb re-derived calls from the 5' RACE reads in MiXCR, one entry per CDR3 protein. The sample holds some 27,000 distinct CDR3 sequences, 3.5% to 5.5% seen once. Material for sequencing was whole blood. The sequence came from an adult who was a healthcare worker with PCR-confirmed SARS-CoV-2 infection or an uninfected control (not recorded which). The rearrangement links TRBV7-8 to TRBJ2-7; 8 positions agree with TRBD1. CDR3 DNA: TGTGCCAGCAGCTTAGCCTGGACAGGGAGCTCCTACGAGCAGTACTTC. It yields the protein CASSLAWTGSSYEQYF.